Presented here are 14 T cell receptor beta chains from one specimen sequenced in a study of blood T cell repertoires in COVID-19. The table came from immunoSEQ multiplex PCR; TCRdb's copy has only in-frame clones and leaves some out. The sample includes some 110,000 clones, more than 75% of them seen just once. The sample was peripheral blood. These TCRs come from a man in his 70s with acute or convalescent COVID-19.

In DNA form, the CDR3 reads TGCGCCAGCAGCACCAAGACTAGCGGGAGAACCGGGGAGCTGTTTTTT. It is translated as CASSTKTSGRTGELFF. The chain is built from TRBV5-1 and TRBJ2-2; 12 bases align to TRBD2. CDR1 and CDR2 (germline): SGHRS, YFSETQ. The CDR3 is 16 residues long. The trim removed 4 bases at V and 5 bases at J, leaving 6 bases unmatched.

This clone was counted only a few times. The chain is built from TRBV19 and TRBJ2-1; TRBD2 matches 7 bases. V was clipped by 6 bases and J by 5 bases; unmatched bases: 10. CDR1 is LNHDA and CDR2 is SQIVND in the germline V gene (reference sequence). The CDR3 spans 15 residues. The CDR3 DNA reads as TGTGCCAGTAGGCCATTACTAGCGCGTGACAATGAGCAGTTCTTC. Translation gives CASRPLLARDNEQFF.

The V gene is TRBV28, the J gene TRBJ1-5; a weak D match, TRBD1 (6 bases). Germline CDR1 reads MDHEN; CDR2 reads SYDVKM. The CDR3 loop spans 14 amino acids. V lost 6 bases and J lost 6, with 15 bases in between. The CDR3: CASRRMTGGQPQHF. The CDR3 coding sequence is TGTGCCAGCAGGAGAATGACAGGAGGTCAGCCCCAGCATTTT. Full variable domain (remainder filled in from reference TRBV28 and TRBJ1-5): DVKVTQSSRYLVKRTGEKVFLECVQDMDHENMFWYRQDPGLGLRLIYFSYDVKMKEKGDIPEGYSVSREKKERFSLILESASTNQTSMYLCASRRMTGGQPQHFGDGTRLSIL.

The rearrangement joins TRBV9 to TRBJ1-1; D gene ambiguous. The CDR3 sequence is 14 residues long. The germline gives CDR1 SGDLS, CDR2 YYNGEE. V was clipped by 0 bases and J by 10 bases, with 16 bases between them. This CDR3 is CASSVEFGEERAFF. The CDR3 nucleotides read TGTGCCAGCAGCGTAGAGTTTGGGGAGGAGAGAGCTTTCTTT.

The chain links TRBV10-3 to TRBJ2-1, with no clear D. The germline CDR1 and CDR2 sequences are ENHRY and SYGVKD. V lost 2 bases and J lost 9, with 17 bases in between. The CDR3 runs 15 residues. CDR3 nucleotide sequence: TGTGCCATCAGTGAGCTTGCTAGTACCCGCGGTGAGCAGTTCTTC. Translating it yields CAISELASTRGEQFF.

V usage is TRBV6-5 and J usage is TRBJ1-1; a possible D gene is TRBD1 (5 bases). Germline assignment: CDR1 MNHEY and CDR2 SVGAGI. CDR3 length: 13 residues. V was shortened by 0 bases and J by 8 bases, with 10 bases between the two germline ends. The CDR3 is CASSYSRRGEAFF. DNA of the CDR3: TGTGCCAGCAGTTACTCTAGGCGGGGGGAAGCTTTCTTT.

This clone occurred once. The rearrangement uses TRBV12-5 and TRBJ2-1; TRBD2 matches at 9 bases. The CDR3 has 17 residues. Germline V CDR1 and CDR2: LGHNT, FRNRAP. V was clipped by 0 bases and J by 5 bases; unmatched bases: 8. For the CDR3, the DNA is TGTGCTAGTGGTTTGGTACTGGGGCTAGCGGGAAACAATGAGCAGTTCTTC. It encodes CASGLVLGLAGNNEQFF.

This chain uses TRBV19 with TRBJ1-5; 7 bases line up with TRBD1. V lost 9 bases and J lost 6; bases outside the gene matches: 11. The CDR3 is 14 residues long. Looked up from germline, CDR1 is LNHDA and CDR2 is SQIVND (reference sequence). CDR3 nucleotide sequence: TGTGCCAGCCGAATAACAGGGGTGGTTCAGCCCCAGCATTTT. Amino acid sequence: CASRITGVVQPQHF.

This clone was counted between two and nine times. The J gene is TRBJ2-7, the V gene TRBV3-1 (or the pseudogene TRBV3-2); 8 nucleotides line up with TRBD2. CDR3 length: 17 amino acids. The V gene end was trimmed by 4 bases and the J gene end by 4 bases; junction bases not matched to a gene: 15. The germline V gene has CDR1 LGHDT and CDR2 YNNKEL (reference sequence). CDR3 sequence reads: CASSPKYGAGVRYEQYF. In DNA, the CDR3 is TGTGCCAGCAGCCCCAAGTATGGAGCGGGGGTTAGGTACGAGCAGTACTTC.

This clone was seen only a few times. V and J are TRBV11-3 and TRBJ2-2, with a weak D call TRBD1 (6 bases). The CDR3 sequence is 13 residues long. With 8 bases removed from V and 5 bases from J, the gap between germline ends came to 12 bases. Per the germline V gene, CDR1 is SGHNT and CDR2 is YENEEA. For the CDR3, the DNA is TGTGCCAGCGGCCGGACAGAAACCGGGGAGCTGTTTTTT. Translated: CASGRTETGELFF.

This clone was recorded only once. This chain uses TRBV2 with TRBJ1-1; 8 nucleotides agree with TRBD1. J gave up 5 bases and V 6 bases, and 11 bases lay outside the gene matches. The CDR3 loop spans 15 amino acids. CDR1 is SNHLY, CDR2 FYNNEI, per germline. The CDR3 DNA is TGTGCCAGCAGATCAGGACAGGGAGGAAATACTGAAGCTTTCTTT. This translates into CASRSGQGGNTEAFF.

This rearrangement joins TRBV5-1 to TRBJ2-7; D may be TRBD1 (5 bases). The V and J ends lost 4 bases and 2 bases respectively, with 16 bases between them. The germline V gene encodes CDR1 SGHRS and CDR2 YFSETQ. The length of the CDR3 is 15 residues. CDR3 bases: TGCGCCAGCAGCCCGCAGGACACCCTAACCTACGAGCAGTACTTC. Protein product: CASSPQDTLTYEQYF.

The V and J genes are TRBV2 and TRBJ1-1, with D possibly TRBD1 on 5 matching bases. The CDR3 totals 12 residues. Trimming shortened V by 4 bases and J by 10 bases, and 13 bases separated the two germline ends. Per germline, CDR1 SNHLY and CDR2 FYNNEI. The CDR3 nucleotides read TGTGCCAGCAGTGGGACATGGGGTGGAGCTTTCTTT. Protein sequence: CASSGTWGGAFF.

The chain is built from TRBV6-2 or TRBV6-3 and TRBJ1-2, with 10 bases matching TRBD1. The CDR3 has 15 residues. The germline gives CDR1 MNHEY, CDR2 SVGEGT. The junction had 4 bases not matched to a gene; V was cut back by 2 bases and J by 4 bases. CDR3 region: CASSYRDRGAYGYTF. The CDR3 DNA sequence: TGTGCCAGCAGTTACCGGGACAGGGGAGCCTATGGCTACACCTTC.